Given below is one T cell receptor (beta chain) in context. The antigen it binds to is not known. No base-level quality is on record; no much larger clone is a single base apart. This entry is derived from a study of blood T cell repertoires in COVID-19 (dated by TCRdb to 2020 to 2022). Background on the whole study: Samples from collaborators originated in the United States, Italy and Spain and spanned both the acute and convalescent phases of COVID-19. The material from the prospective study consisted of cDNA or gDNA derived from T cells, B-cell-depleted T cells, or PBMCs. Subjects who had been exposed to COVID-19, were actively infected with it, or had recovered from it provided the deeply sampled blood TCRbeta repertoires that made up the dataset. The repertoires were made available in a free public database intended to serve as a resource for research on the immune response to SARS-CoV-2. Samples were obtained from the ongoing ImmuneRACE study (first 160 participants) and from about 1,300 subjects provided by 6 global collaborators. Nearly every sample came with metadata listing a de-identified subject ID, COVID-19 status, age in years and sex. Where HLA class I and class II types were available, the types were taken from metadata supplied by the sample provider, not from assay-based typing. Study-wide findings and limitations: Clinical and demographic metadata were provided uncurated, with the amount varying by source and participant.

TCRbeta CDR3 regions were amplified from genomic DNA by means of the immunoSEQ Assay, a bias-controlled multiplex PCR. The published analysis was carried out like this. The number of nucleated cells in each sample was estimated from the amplification of reference gene primers within the assay. Sequence reads were collapsed and filtered to measure the absolute abundance of every unique TCRbeta CDR3 rearrangement. For each sample, productive Simpson clonality was calculated by taking the square root of Simpson's diversity index across productive rearrangements. TCRdb took this table from immuneACCESS and kept in-frame rearrangements with V and J called. Such tables lack part of the clones; where checked against another copy, unresolved V genes explain under half of the gap, and the rest is unexplained. V, J and clone size reflect that table, while D and trimming were determined from the DNA. The sample has around 270,000 clones on record, about 89% of them singletons. Roughly 5.1% of the sample is held by the ten biggest clonotypes.

Each collaborating institution followed its own protocols to collect whole blood in K2EDTA tubes. For TCRbeta analysis, collaborators shipped samples in one of three forms: frozen whole blood, isolated PBMCs, or DNA extracted from either of those sample types. Sequenced sample: peripheral blood. The sequence derives from a man in his forties with acute or convalescent COVID-19.

The DNA is as follows: TGTGCCAGCAGTGTCTTCATTAGCTCCTACAATGAGCAGTTCTTC. This encodes CASSVFISSYNEQFF. The rearranged segments are TRBV2 and TRBJ2-1; no confident D gene assignment can be made. V drops 4 bases and J drops 0 bases, leaving 10 bases in between. The CDR3 sequence holds 15 residues, the cysteine and phenylalanine included. Only the CDR3 part of the read is kept: 45 bases, read in frame from the first base. In the germline V gene, CDR1 corresponds to SNHLY and CDR2 to FYNNEI.